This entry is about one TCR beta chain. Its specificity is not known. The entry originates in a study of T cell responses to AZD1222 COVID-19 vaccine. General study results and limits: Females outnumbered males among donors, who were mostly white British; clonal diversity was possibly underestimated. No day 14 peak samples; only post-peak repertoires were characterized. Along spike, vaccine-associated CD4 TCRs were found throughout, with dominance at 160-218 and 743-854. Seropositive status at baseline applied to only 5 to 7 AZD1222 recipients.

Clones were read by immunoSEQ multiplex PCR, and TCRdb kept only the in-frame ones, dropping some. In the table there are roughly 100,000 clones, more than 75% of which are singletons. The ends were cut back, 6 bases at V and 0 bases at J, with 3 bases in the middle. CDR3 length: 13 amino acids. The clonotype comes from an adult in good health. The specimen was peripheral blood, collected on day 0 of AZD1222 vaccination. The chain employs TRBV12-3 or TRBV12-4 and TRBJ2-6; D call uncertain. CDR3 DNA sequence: TGTGCCAGCAGGCTCTCTGGGGCCAACGTCCTGACTTTC. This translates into CASRLSGANVLTF.